This TCR beta chain is drawn from a study of T cell clusters in autoimmune cytopenias. Study context: Per sample, median TRB depth was approximately 47,000 reads, yielding a median roughly 2,000 distinct clonotypes.

Germline CDR1 SQVTM, CDR2 ANQGSEA. The CDR3 contains 15 residues. This clonotype is large by frequency. Its target is unknown. Some 38,000 genome equivalents of blood DNA were amplified for TRB. Study findings and constraints: The cluster-lack signature was not seen for secondary cytopenia versus chronic lymphocytic leukemia. Compared with active autoimmune hepatitis patients, healthy donors showed approximately 3-fold more exclusive TRB clusters.

One tube held mixed TRB-A and TRB-B primer pools for touch-down PCR. One entry per CDR3 protein, without DNA, is what TCRdb gives after re-calling the multiplex PCR reads. Here the sample table reports around 4,200 distinct CDR3 sequences. The chain couples TRBV29-1 to TRBJ2-1; TCRdb returns TRBD2, unconfirmable since there is no DNA. The sequence derives from a human donor with an autoimmune cytopenia or autoimmune hepatitis (not recorded which). The specimen was peripheral blood. The CDR3 region is CSVEGESGSRHEQFF.